These 7 T cell receptor beta chains share one sample of origin, sequenced in a study of CD8 T cells in ankylosing spondylitis (dated by TCRdb to about 2017). Study-level results and caveats: A TCR beta motif of several highly homologous amino acid variants appeared characteristic of blood from ankylosing spondylitis patients.

Libraries came from 5' RACE. TCRdb names Illumina HiSeq 2500 as the instrument used. Using fastp at Q25 and MiXCR, TCRdb reprocessed the public reads and kept productive beta chains. Each entry merges the rows of one CDR3 protein and shows their most common DNA and genes. For this sample there are about 540,000 distinct CDR3 sequences; about 13% appear just once. The ten most abundant clones make up nearly 7% of the sample. Antigens of these TCRs are unknown. Sequenced input: blood, either unsorted or a sorted T cell fraction (not recorded which). All receptors come from a male donor with ankylosing spondylitis.

The gene calls are TRBV7-2 and TRBJ2-2; possible D gene TRBD2, 6 bases. With 1 base removed from V and 5 bases from J, the gap between germline ends came to 11 bases. This CDR3 region has 15 residues. Germline CDR1 is SGHTA and CDR2 is FQGNSA. The CDR3 spells CASSLDGRGTGELFF. In DNA, the CDR3 is TGTGCCAGCAGCTTAGACGGGAGAGGTACCGGGGAGCTGTTTTTT.

The chain joins TRBV20-1 to TRBJ1-4; 10 bases map to TRBD1. V trimming: 3 bases; J trimming: 8 bases; junction bases outside the gene matches: 6. This CDR3 contains 14 residues. The germline V gene has CDR1 DFQATT and CDR2 SNEGSKA (reference sequence). The CDR3 DNA sequence: TGCAGTGCTAGCTTGGGACAGGGGATCGAAAAACTGTTTTTT. This codes for CSASLGQGIEKLFF.

The rearrangement joins TRBV18 to TRBJ2-7, with D unclear. V lost 4 bases to trimming and J lost 1 base, with 8 bases between them. This CDR3 spans 13 amino acids. Germline V CDR1 and CDR2: KGHSH, LQKENI. For the CDR3, the DNA is TGTGCCAGCTCACAAGCCGGTTCCTACGAGCAGTACGTC. Translation: CASSQAGSYEQYV.

This sequence joins TRBV27 and TRBJ2-7, with 8 bases identical to TRBD2. Losses at the gene ends were 6 bases for V and 0 bases for J; bases not matched to a gene: 4. Germline CDR1 and CDR2: MNHEY and SMNVEV (reference sequence). The CDR3 totals 14 residues. The CDR3 region has the DNA TGTGCCAGCAGGTTAAGCGGGAGCTCCTACGAGCAGTACTTC. It yields the protein CASRLSGSSYEQYF.

The V gene is TRBV5-6, the J gene TRBJ1-2; D may be TRBD1 (5 bases). Germline CDR1 reads SGHDT; CDR2 reads YYEEEE. The CDR3 has 15 amino acids. Between the trimmed V and J ends, which lost 3 bases and 5 bases, there was a span of 17 bases. The CDR3: CASSYTNRGIYGYTF. The CDR3 DNA sequence: TGTGCCAGCAGCTACACAAACCGGGGGATATATGGCTACACCTTC.

This clonotype was counted between two and nine times. This chain links TRBV12-3 or TRBV12-4 with TRBJ2-7; the D gene is possibly TRBD1 (6 bases). The CDR3 has 12 amino acids. Trimming removed 7 bases from V and 6 bases from J, with 13 bases in between. In DNA form, the CDR3 reads TGTGCCAGCACCTACAGGGTTGGCGAGCAGTACTTC. Translating gives CASTYRVGEQYF.

J is TRBJ2-1 and V is TRBV6-2 or TRBV6-3; D is unresolved. Trimming took off 5 bases at V and 8 bases at J, with 19 bases between the two ends. Germline V gene lookup returns CDR1 MNHEY and CDR2 SVGEGT. This CDR3 has 15 amino acids. The CDR3 sequence: CASSPSPAPEHEQFF. The DNA for the CDR3 is TGTGCCAGCAGTCCCTCTCCTGCGCCGGAGCATGAGCAGTTCTTC.